Below, one T cell receptor (beta chain) is given with its context. This entry is derived from a study of blood T cell repertoires in COVID-19. Original methodology: Estimation of nucleated cell counts was performed using reference gene primer amplification. The table came from immunoSEQ multiplex PCR; TCRdb's copy has only in-frame clones and leaves some out. V, J and clone size are taken as reported in that table, and D and trimming were inferred from the DNA itself. The repertoire has fewer than 350,000 clones, 75% to 90% of them found once; the top ten carry 2% to 2.5%. The sample was peripheral blood. The source is a woman aged 25 to 45 who had recovered from COVID-19.

The DNA for the CDR3 is TGTGCCAGCCACCCTCATACAGGGGTCAGTACCTACGAGCAGTACTTC. This encodes CASHPHTGVSTYEQYF. The chain links TRBV27 to TRBJ2-7; 7 bases align to TRBD1. CDR3 size: 16 residues. Germline V gives CDR1 MNHEY, CDR2 SMNVEV (reference sequence). With V trimmed by 8 bases and J by 2 bases, 15 bases remained unmatched.